The present TCR beta chain was sequenced within a study of blood T cell repertoires in COVID-19. In the study overall: Researchers got acute and convalescent COVID-19 samples from the United States, Italy and Spain.

Source study methods: It was from reference gene primer amplification that nucleated cell counts were estimated. The data were produced by immunoSEQ multiplex PCR, yet TCRdb's version contains in-frame clones alone and is incomplete. That table furnishes V, J and clone size, whereas the DNA furnished D and trimming. Found here are a few hundred thousand clones, approximately 88% of them singletons; the top ten hold approximately 6.5%. The germline V gene has CDR1 KGHSH and CDR2 LQKENI. V lost 3 bases and J 0 bases, leaving 11 bases between the germline ends. There are 15 residues in the CDR3. The chain carries TRBV18 and TRBJ1-1, with a possible D match to TRBD1 (6 bases). Material for sequencing was peripheral blood. The sequence was obtained from a man in his late teens or twenties who had recovered from COVID-19. CDR3 in DNA: TGTGCCAGCTCACCGGGGCAGGGGTTGAACACTGAAGCTTTCTTT. Its protein is CASSPGQGLNTEAFF.